This record covers a single TCR beta chain. Its antigen is not known. This entry belongs to a study of human T cells and chemical hapten exposure. As for the study in general: Application of 0.01% DPC to the upper back was done by patch test, with a reading at 6 days.

Time point reported: pre-sensitization, week 0. As for treatment: therapeutic diphenylcyclopropenone sensitization with weekly scalp DPC. In germline, CDR1 is SEHNR, CDR2 FQNEAQ (reference sequence). With 4 bases removed from V and 9 bases from J, the gap between germline ends came to 13 bases. This CDR3 comprises 13 residues. Study results and limitations: In the PT1 data, expanded TCR counts showed a positive correlation with patch test score.

Study processing details: Sequenced samples showed a median of around 93,000 TCRs each, with counts running from roughly 23,000 to 700,000. A single record per CDR3 protein comes from TCRdb applying MiXCR to the RACE reads. TCRdb's processing, not the study's, gives the V and J calls here. The profile shows 150,000 to 200,000 distinct CDR3 sequences, 25% to 35% of them singletons. The clonotype comes from a woman in her twenties or thirties with alopecia areata. Some clones in this sample may be carry-over from other donors' samples. The chain employs TRBV7-9 and TRBJ2-1; unclear D gene. The specimen was whole blood, collected in connection with sensitization to the hapten diphenylcyclopropenone (DPC). The CDR3 DNA is TGTGCCAGCAGCTCGTCTAGTAGCCGTGAGCAGTTCTTC. Its protein product is CASSSSSSREQFF.